The 3 T cell receptor beta chains presented below share a single source sample, sequenced in a study of graft-versus-host responses after intestinal transplantation. Graft samples were processed, releasing intraepithelial and lamina propria lymphocytes. The repertoire was sequenced with immunoSEQ multiplex PCR; TCRdb's copy has only in-frame clones and lacks some. The top ten clones hold roughly 1.7% of a sample with more than 50,000 clones, approximately 91% of them seen once. Sequencing was performed on ileum tissue, taken 357 days after transplant. Receptors were obtained from a human patient who received an intestinal transplant, so some T cells may come from the graft donor.

The genes are TRBV6-5 and TRBJ1-2; 7 nucleotides line up with TRBD1. The V segment lost 5 bases and the J segment 8 bases; nucleotides outside the gene matches: 8. CDR1 is MNHEY and CDR2 is SVGAGI in the germline V gene. CDR3 length: 13 residues. The CDR3 DNA follows: TGTGCCAGCAGTACCAACAGGGGTGGAGGCTACACCTTC. This encodes CASSTNRGGGYTF.

The chain is built from TRBV6-5 and TRBJ2-7; tentative D call: TRBD2 (6 bases). Trimming took off 10 bases at V and 2 bases at J, with 9 bases between the two ends. The CDR3 has 11 amino acids. Germline CDR1 MNHEY, CDR2 SVGAGI. As DNA, the CDR3 is TGTGCCACAGCGGGTACCTACGAGCAGTACTTC. Its translation: CATAGTYEQYF.

This clone was recorded once. This chain joins TRBV5-1 and TRBJ2-5; 10 positions match TRBD2. Matching the DNA end better, TRBJ2-7 makes the J call doubtful. The V gene's germline CDR1 is SGHRS and CDR2 YFSETQ. The CDR3 spans 13 residues. In nucleotides, the CDR3 is TGCGCCAGCGAAAGCGGGAGGGCCGACGAGCAGTACTTC. Translating gives CASESGRADEQYF.